A single sample is the source of the 29 T cell receptor beta chains below, sequenced in a study of blood T cell repertoires in COVID-19. TCRdb keeps only in-frame clones here, not all; method: immunoSEQ multiplex PCR. The sample carries approximately 120,000 clones, over 70% recorded once. Sequencing was done on a sample of peripheral blood. The source of these receptors is an elderly man with active or convalescent COVID-19.

This rearrangement joins TRBV11-2 to TRBJ2-2; 8 bases align to TRBD1. J was trimmed by 2 bases and V by 5 bases; bases with no gene match: 4. CDR1 is SGHAT and CDR2 is FQNNGV in the germline V gene. The CDR3 length is 15 residues. CDR3 loop: CASSPGTGNTGELFF. The CDR3 region has the DNA TGTGCCAGCAGCCCCGGGACAGGAAACACCGGGGAGCTGTTTTTT.

This clone was detected once. The V gene is TRBV14, the J gene TRBJ1-4, with 8 bases fitting TRBD1. The V and J ends lost 5 bases and 11 bases, in that order; junction bases with no gene match: 10. The CDR3 runs to 14 residues. Germline lookup yields CDR1 SGHDN and CDR2 FVKESK. The CDR3 reads CASSSGTGGEKLFF. The CDR3 bases are TGTGCCAGCAGCTCCGGGACAGGAGGGGAGAAACTGTTTTTT.

The rearrangement joins TRBV7-2 to TRBJ2-3; 10 bases align to TRBD2. This CDR3 has 16 residues. With 5 bases clipped from V and 7 bases from J, the junction kept 12 bases outside the gene matches. Germline V gives CDR1 SGHTA, CDR2 FQGNSA. The CDR3 DNA reads TGTGCCAGCAGCCTAGGTGGGGCTAGCGGGGGCTATACGCAGTATTTT. This translates into CASSLGGASGGYTQYF.

In this sample, this clone turned up a few times. The rearrangement links TRBV19 to TRBJ2-1, with 7 bases lining up with TRBD1. This CDR3 region has 13 residues. The junction had 3 bases not matched to a gene; V was cut back by 4 bases and J by 6 bases. Germline CDR1 is LNHDA and CDR2 is SQIVND (reference sequence). Here the CDR3 reads CASSSRQGNEQFF. CDR3 coding DNA: TGTGCCAGTAGTAGCAGACAGGGCAATGAGCAGTTCTTC.

The chain is built from TRBV7-2 and TRBJ1-1; D remains unclear. Germline V gene lookup returns CDR1 SGHTA and CDR2 FQGNSA. The CDR3 length is 12 residues. The germline V and J ends were trimmed by 2 bases and 4 bases, with 5 bases remaining between them. The CDR3 region is CASSLFRTEAFF. DNA of the CDR3: TGTGCCAGCAGCTTATTTCGCACTGAAGCTTTCTTT.

The chain carries TRBV9 and TRBJ2-5; D unclear. This CDR3 region has 13 residues. Germline V CDR1 and CDR2: SGDLS, YYNGEE. V was pared by 7 bases and J by 0 bases, with 10 bases between. The CDR3 DNA reads as TGTGCCAGCTCCCCCCAGAACCAAGAGACCCAGTACTTC. Amino acids: CASSPQNQETQYF.

The chain carries TRBV5-4 and TRBJ2-2, with D possibly TRBD1 on 5 matching bases. This CDR3 spans 14 amino acids. Germline V gene data show CDR1 as SGHNT and CDR2 as YYREEE (reference sequence). The germline V and J ends were trimmed by 4 bases and 4 bases, with 11 bases remaining between them. CDR3 sequence (DNA): TGTGCCAGCAGCGATCAGGGTATCACCGGGGAGCTGTTTTTT. Residues: CASSDQGITGELFF.

The chain links TRBV10-3 to TRBJ2-7, with 7 bases fitting TRBD1. V lost 5 bases and J lost 3; bases outside the gene matches: 10. This CDR3 comprises 15 residues. Germline assignment: CDR1 ENHRY and CDR2 SYGVKD. This CDR3 is CAISSPGQVGYEQYF. CDR3 nucleotide sequence: TGTGCCATCAGTTCACCCGGACAGGTTGGCTACGAGCAGTACTTC.

The gene calls are TRBV6-6 and TRBJ2-7; D might be TRBD2 (5 bases). Trimming left V 1 base short and J 2 bases short, with 12 bases between. Per the germline V gene, CDR1 is MNHNY and CDR2 is SVGAGI (reference sequence). The length of the CDR3 is 15 residues. The CDR3 region has the DNA TGTGCCAGCAGTTACTACCCGGGAAGAGCCTACGAGCAGTACTTC. Its translation is CASSYYPGRAYEQYF.

This chain joins TRBV3-1 (or the pseudogene TRBV3-2) and TRBJ1-2, with D hard to call. CDR1 and CDR2 from the germline V gene are LGHDT and YNNKEL (reference sequence). CDR3 size: 16 residues. Trimming pared 0 bases from V and 0 bases from J, leaving 11 bases between. The CDR3 loop is CASSQDFGGSNYGYTF. CDR3 nucleotides: TGTGCCAGCAGCCAAGATTTCGGAGGATCTAACTATGGCTACACCTTC.

CDR3 region: CASSLEEAYGYTF. CDR3 nucleotide sequence: TGCGCCAGCAGCTTGGAGGAGGCCTATGGCTACACCTTC. The chain couples TRBV5-1 to TRBJ1-2; D is undetermined. Deletions cut 0 bases from V and 4 bases from J, with 7 bases between. This CDR3 has 13 residues. Germline CDR1 SGHRS, CDR2 YFSETQ.

The J gene is TRBJ1-5, the V gene TRBV6-2 or TRBV6-3, with 7 nucleotides matching TRBD1. The trim removed 4 bases at V and 2 bases at J, leaving 8 bases unmatched. Per germline, CDR1 MNHEY and CDR2 SVGEGT. This CDR3 contains 16 residues. The CDR3 region is CASSLTQGIGNQPQHF. The CDR3 coding sequence is TGTGCCAGCAGTTTAACACAGGGGATCGGCAATCAGCCCCAGCATTTT.

J is TRBJ1-5 and V is TRBV3-1 (or the pseudogene TRBV3-2); D gene unclear. This CDR3 is 15 amino acids long. From germline, CDR1 is LGHDT and CDR2 YNNKEL (reference sequence). V was cut by 1 base and J by 7 bases, with 14 bases left in between. The CDR3 DNA is TGTGCCAGCAGCCAAGGTGCTGTTAGTGAACAGCCCCAGCATTTT. It translates to CASSQGAVSEQPQHF.

The chain employs TRBV5-1 and TRBJ1-4; TRBD1 is a possible D gene (6 bases). The CDR3 extends over 16 amino acids. The V gene lost 0 bases and the J gene lost 5 bases, with 14 bases spanning the gap. Looked up from germline, CDR1 is SGHRS and CDR2 is YFSETQ. For the CDR3, the DNA is TGCGCCAGCAGCTTGGGTGCAAAGGGGGGGAATGAAAAACTGTTTTTT. It translates to CASSLGAKGGNEKLFF.

The V gene is TRBV5-1, the J gene TRBJ2-3; TRBD2 aligns across 11 bases. V dropped 2 bases and J dropped 4; count of bases not matched to a gene: 3. The CDR3 length is 15 residues. The germline V gene has CDR1 SGHRS and CDR2 YFSETQ. CDR3 DNA sequence: TGCGCCAGCAGCTTTAGCGGGGGGGAAGCAGATACGCAGTATTTT. Translation gives CASSFSGGEADTQYF.

J is TRBJ2-7 and V is TRBV4-1; 9 nucleotides agree with TRBD1. The CDR3 consists of 16 residues. Germline CDR1 and CDR2: MGHRA and YSYEKL. The V gene end was trimmed by 1 base and the J gene end by 0 bases; junction bases not matched to a gene: 4. The CDR3 coding sequence is TGCGCCAGCAGCCAAGTATTGGGACAGGGCTCCTACGAGCAGTACTTC. Its translation: CASSQVLGQGSYEQYF.

The gene calls are TRBV6-5 and TRBJ2-3; 10 bases are a match to TRBD1. CDR1 is MNHEY, CDR2 SVGAGI, per germline. V gave up 0 bases and J gave up 1 base; unmatched junction bases: 1. The CDR3 covers 16 residues. CDR3 in DNA: TGTGCCAGCAGTTACTCGGGGACAGGGGGCACAGATACGCAGTATTTT. This sequence encodes CASSYSGTGGTDTQYF.

The chain links TRBV5-5 to TRBJ2-3, with TRBD2 matching 8 bases. The CDR3 length is 15 residues. J lost 4 bases, V lost 3 bases, and 7 bases had no gene match. Germline CDR1 and CDR2: SGHKS and YYEKEE (reference sequence). The CDR3 region has the DNA TGTGCCAGCAGCTGGGCAGCGGGGGCCCCAGATACGCAGTATTTT. This encodes CASSWAAGAPDTQYF.

The chain joins TRBV7-2 to TRBJ2-7, with TRBD1 matching 10 bases. This CDR3 has 15 residues. Looked up from germline, CDR1 is SGHTA and CDR2 is FQGNSA. V gave up 6 bases and J gave up 2 bases; unmatched junction bases: 7. The CDR3 DNA follows: TGTGCCAGCAGTCCGACAGGGGGCCTTACCTACGAGCAGTACTTC. Encoded protein: CASSPTGGLTYEQYF.

V and J are TRBV19 and TRBJ2-7, with D possibly TRBD2 on 6 matching bases. This CDR3 is built from 13 residues. V was pared by 6 bases and J by 3 bases, with 12 bases between. Germline CDR1 is LNHDA and CDR2 is SQIVND (reference sequence). The DNA for the CDR3 is TGTGCCAGTAGCGGGGGTGTTTTCTACGAGCAGTACTTC. Protein: CASSGGVFYEQYF.

The chain couples TRBV5-4 to TRBJ2-1; 16 nucleotides align to TRBD2. V lost 5 bases to trimming and J lost 2 bases; unmatched junction nucleotides: 7. CDR1 is SGHNT and CDR2 is YYREEE in the germline V gene (reference sequence). The CDR3 extends over 18 amino acids. CDR3 loop: CASSSGTSGGAAYNEQFF. DNA of the CDR3: TGTGCCAGCAGTTCAGGGACTAGCGGGGGGGCAGCCTACAATGAGCAGTTCTTC.

V is TRBV6-1 and J is TRBJ2-5, with no clear D. The ends were cut back, 3 bases at V and 8 bases at J, with 10 bases in the middle. Looked up from germline, CDR1 is MNHNS and CDR2 is SASEGT. The CDR3 consists of 12 residues. The CDR3 is CASSDPFVTQYF. The DNA of the CDR3 is TGTGCCAGCAGTGACCCCTTCGTAACCCAGTACTTC.

V is TRBV7-2 and J is TRBJ1-5; D perhaps matches TRBD1 (5 bases). Germline CDR1 SGHTA, CDR2 FQGNSA. V gave up 3 bases and J gave up 4 bases, with 13 bases separating them. The CDR3 consists of 15 residues. The CDR3 reads CASSLLEGLNQPQHF. The CDR3 DNA sequence: TGTGCCAGCAGCTTGTTGGAGGGGCTTAATCAGCCCCAGCATTTT.

The chain uses TRBV7-2 and TRBJ2-7; 9 bases line up with TRBD1. The germline V gene has CDR1 SGHTA and CDR2 FQGNSA. The CDR3 spans 15 residues. With V trimmed by 6 bases and J by 6 bases, 12 bases remained unmatched. The CDR3 spells CASSDPGQGMLEQYF. CDR3 bases: TGTGCCAGCAGTGACCCGGGACAGGGAATGCTCGAGCAGTACTTC.

The chain employs TRBV7-9 and TRBJ1-2; D perhaps matches TRBD1 (6 bases). The germline gives CDR1 SEHNR, CDR2 FQNEAQ (reference sequence). This CDR3 comprises 13 residues. The V and J ends lost 3 bases and 2 bases respectively, with 7 bases between them. The CDR3 is CASSFGTNYGYTF. In DNA, the CDR3 is TGTGCCAGCAGCTTCGGGACAAACTATGGCTACACCTTC.

CDR3: CASSGYERQGTYQPQHF. The CDR3 DNA sequence: TGTGCCAGCAGTGGGTATGAGAGACAGGGCACCTATCAGCCCCAGCATTTT. This chain joins TRBV2 and TRBJ1-5, with 7 bases matching TRBD1. Trimming took 4 bases from V and 5 from J; bases not matched to a gene: 14. Germline V CDR1 and CDR2: SNHLY, FYNNEI. This CDR3 contains 17 residues.

The gene calls are TRBV4-3 and TRBJ2-7; D possibly corresponds to TRBD2 (6 bases). The CDR3 covers 15 residues. Trimming shortened V by 0 bases and J by 2 bases, and 11 bases separated the two germline ends. In germline, CDR1 is LGHNA, CDR2 YSLEER. The CDR3 DNA reads as TGCGCCAGCAGCCAAGAAGTCGGGGGTCCCTACGAGCAGTACTTC. It translates to CASSQEVGGPYEQYF.

A few counts support this clone. V gene TRBV6-5 combines with J gene TRBJ1-2, with 7 bases lining up with TRBD1. There are 15 residues in the CDR3. Trimming at V came to 2 bases and at J to 5 bases, leaving 8 bases not matched to a gene. Germline-derived CDR1 and CDR2 are MNHEY and SVGAGI. DNA of the CDR3: TGTGCCAGCAGTTACGGAGGGACAGAACCATATGGCTACACCTTC. Its protein product is CASSYGGTEPYGYTF.

The chain uses TRBV5-1 and TRBJ1-1, with TRBD1 matching 7 bases. Germline V gene data show CDR1 as SGHRS and CDR2 as YFSETQ. The CDR3 covers 14 residues. V shed 4 bases and J 1 base; nucleotides not matched to a gene: 4. The CDR3 nucleotides read TGCGCCAGCAGCCGGACAGGTAGGAACACTGAAGCTTTCTTT. It specifies CASSRTGRNTEAFF.